The clone carrying this T cell receptor beta chain was seen once. Its specificity is unknown. V was shortened by 5 bases and J by 4 bases, with 14 bases between the two germline ends. The CDR3 extends over 14 amino acids. Included in the TCR beta cDNA libraries were unique molecular identifiers. TCRdb ran MiXCR on the PCR reads and lists one entry per CDR3 protein. The sample holds a few hundred thousand distinct CDR3 sequences; around 34% are singletons and the top ten take approximately 6%. This sample was taken from a study of post-analysis software for immune sequencing data. Overall study: Some patients lacked subtype; others had relapsing-remitting, secondary progressive or progressive-relapsing disease. Notes on the study in general: Included in a set of a handful of TRBV segments more frequent in patients than controls were TRBV5-6, TRBV5-1 and TRBV20-1. Under F measure analysis, samples from one preparation batch co-clustered strongly.

Sequencing was done on a sample of blood. The V gene is TRBV12-3 or TRBV12-4, the J gene TRBJ2-5, with a weak D call TRBD1 (5 bases). This clonotype was sampled from a girl aged 2-17 years with multiple sclerosis. CDR3 amino acids: CASSPRQKAETQYF. DNA for the CDR3: TGTGCCAGCAGTCCAAGACAGAAGGCAGAGACCCAGTACTTC.